The 25 T cell receptor beta chains below were found in one sample sequenced in a study of T cells after yellow fever vaccination. One entry per CDR3 protein results from TCRdb running MiXCR on the 5' RACE reads. The sample shows some 110,000 distinct CDR3 sequences, 8% to 9.5% of them seen only once. The sequences come from CD8+ T cells sorted from PBMCs, collected 45 days after the yellow fever booster vaccination. These TCRs come from a man in his thirties or forties who received the YFV17D yellow fever vaccine.

On this clonotype itself: This may arise from a read error, as a much more abundant clone is one base away. This chain uses TRBV9 with TRBJ2-7; 11 nucleotides line up with TRBD2. Germline CDR1 SGDLS, CDR2 YYNGEE. The CDR3 consists of 15 residues. The CDR3 is CASSVGLAENYEHYF. CDR3 DNA: TGTGCCAGCAGCGTGGGACTAGCGGAAAACTACGAGCACTACTTC.

This clonotype was picked up many times. V and J are TRBV4-3 and TRBJ2-7; 9 nucleotides align to TRBD1. Trimming removed 0 bases from V and 3 bases from J; junction bases left unmatched: 6. The germline CDR1 and CDR2 sequences are LGHNA and YSLEER. The CDR3 runs to 16 residues. This CDR3 reads CASSQDIADRGYEQYF. Here the CDR3 DNA reads TGCGCCAGCAGCCAAGATATCGCGGACAGGGGCTACGAGCAGTACTTC.

This clonotype came up many times. The V call is TRBV7-8, the J call TRBJ2-1; 7 bases line up with TRBD2. This CDR3 comprises 17 residues. The junction had 5 bases not matched to a gene; V was cut back by 0 bases and J by 0 bases. The germline V gene has CDR1 SGHVS and CDR2 FQNEAQ. The CDR3 DNA follows: TGTGCCAGCAGCTTAGCTTTAAGCGGGAACTCCTACAATGAGCAGTTCTTC. The encoded protein is CASSLALSGNSYNEQFF.

This clonotype was seen ten or more times. This rearrangement joins TRBV6-2 or TRBV6-3 to TRBJ2-1; 8 positions agree with TRBD2. V lost 4 bases, J lost 6 bases, and 8 bases stayed unmatched. This CDR3 is built from 15 residues. From germline, CDR1 is MNHEY and CDR2 SVGEGT. DNA of the CDR3: TGTGCCAGCAGTTCGGAAACTAGCGGTGTCAATGAGCAGTTCTTC. Translation gives CASSSETSGVNEQFF.

There are many counts of this clonotype. The chain has TRBV4-2 and TRBJ2-1; D call uncertain. This CDR3 has 18 amino acids. The germline CDR1 and CDR2 sequences are LGHNA and YNFKEQ. V was pared by 4 bases and J by 3 bases, with 22 bases between. CDR3 sequence: CASSPPPQDLRYYNEQFF. DNA for the CDR3: TGTGCCAGCAGCCCACCCCCACAAGACCTGCGGTACTACAATGAGCAGTTCTTC.

In the case of this clonotype: Just one base apart from a much larger clone, this may be a read error. The chain carries TRBV9 and TRBJ1-4; 7 nucleotides agree with TRBD1. The germline V gene encodes CDR1 SGDLS and CDR2 YYNGEE. There are 13 residues in the CDR3. The V gene end was trimmed by 6 bases and the J gene end by 12 bases; junction bases not matched to a gene: 11. CDR3: CASTFGTEAELFF. The CDR3 DNA sequence: TGTGCCAGCACCTTCGGGACAGAGGCGGAACTGTTTTTT.

The rearrangement links TRBV12-3 or TRBV12-4 to TRBJ2-1; D remains ambiguous. The CDR3 contains 11 residues. V was trimmed by 4 bases and J by 7 bases, leaving 5 bases between them. Here the CDR3 reads CASSWVNEQFF. The CDR3 nucleotides read TGTGCCAGCAGTTGGGTGAATGAGCAGTTCTTC.

The table lists this clonotype with many counts. V usage is TRBV5-6 and J usage is TRBJ1-1, with TRBD1 as a possible D gene (5 bases). V shed 4 bases and J shed 6 bases, with 13 bases lying between them. Germline-derived CDR1 and CDR2 are SGHDT and YYEEEE. This CDR3 has 13 residues. The CDR3 coding sequence is TGTGCCAGCAGCCCGACAGTTTCGCCTGAAGCTTTCTTT. Protein product: CASSPTVSPEAFF.

Ten or more counts support this clonotype. The rearrangement links TRBV20-1 to TRBJ1-1, with D unclear. The CDR3 runs 15 residues. V was trimmed by 1 base and J by 0 bases, leaving 12 bases between them. CDR1 and CDR2 from the germline V gene are DFQATT and SNEGSKA (reference sequence). CDR3 nucleotides: TGCAGTGCTAGAGGGCTGGAAAACATGAACACTGAAGCTTTCTTT. Its protein product is CSARGLENMNTEAFF.

This clonotype showed up just a few times. The J gene is TRBJ2-1, the V gene TRBV11-3, with TRBD2 as a possible D gene (7 bases). The CDR3 is made up of 16 amino acids. The germline V gene has CDR1 SGHNT and CDR2 YENEEA. The V and J ends lost 2 bases and 0 bases respectively, with 11 bases between them. The CDR3 protein is CASSLRGGGSYNEQFF. CDR3 sequence (DNA): TGTGCCAGCAGCTTAAGGGGGGGTGGCTCCTACAATGAGCAGTTCTTC.

This chain connects TRBV15 to TRBJ1-4; no firm D call. The V and J ends lost 1 base and 1 base respectively, with 4 bases between them. Germline V gene lookup returns CDR1 LNHNV and CDR2 YYDKDF (reference sequence). CDR3 length: 14 residues. The CDR3 spells CATSRGVTNEKLFF. The CDR3 region has the DNA TGTGCCACCAGCAGAGGAGTAACTAATGAAAAACTGTTTTTT. The full variable domain, rest sourced from reference TRBV15 and TRBJ1-4, is DAMVIQNPRYQVTQFGKPVTLSCSQTLNHNVMYWYQQKSSQAPKLLFHYYDKDFNNEADTPDNFQSRRPNTSFCFLDIRSPGLGDTAMYLCATSRGVTNEKLFFGSGTQLSVL.

The sample holds a few counts of this clonotype. The V gene is TRBV7-9, the J gene TRBJ2-5, with TRBD2 matching 9 bases. The CDR3 totals 15 residues. Germline V lookup: CDR1 SEHNR, CDR2 FQNEAQ (reference sequence). The ends lost 2 bases at V and 5 bases at J; junction bases unmatched: 6. CDR3 residues: CASSLRAGGPETQYF. CDR3 sequence (DNA): TGTGCCAGCAGCTTACGGGCGGGAGGGCCGGAGACCCAGTACTTC.

This clonotype has a count of ten or more. CDR3 sequence: CASSLAGTPDPYEQYF. Written as DNA, the CDR3 is TGCGCCAGCAGCTTGGCCGGGACCCCGGACCCCTACGAGCAGTACTTC. The rearrangement uses TRBV5-1 and TRBJ2-7; TRBD1 or TRBD2 may be the D gene (5 bases each). Deletions cut 0 bases from V and 2 bases from J, with 15 bases between. This CDR3 spans 16 amino acids. Looked up from germline, CDR1 is SGHRS and CDR2 is YFSETQ. Based on the CDR3 plus reference TRBV5-1 and TRBJ2-7, the full variable domain is KAGVTQTPRYLIKTRGQQVTLSCSPISGHRSVSWYQQTPGQGLQFLFEYFSETQRNKGNFPGRFSGRQFSNSRSEMNVSTLELGDSALYLCASSLAGTPDPYEQYFGPGTRLTVT.

This clonotype was seen a few times. CDR3 in amino acids: CASSVMASGTYEQYF. The CDR3 DNA reads TGTGCCAGCAGCGTAATGGCTAGCGGAACCTACGAGCAGTACTTC. The rearrangement joins TRBV9 to TRBJ2-7, with TRBD2 matching 7 bases. The germline V gene has CDR1 SGDLS and CDR2 YYNGEE. This CDR3 spans 15 amino acids. V lost 1 base and J lost 2; bases outside the gene matches: 6.

This clonotype was found many times. This chain joins TRBV7-3 and TRBJ2-3; 7 bases agree with TRBD2. CDR1 is SGHTA, CDR2 FQGTGA, per germline. The CDR3 is made up of 16 amino acids. V shed 4 bases, J shed 0 bases, and the junction held 7 bases outside the gene matches. Here the CDR3 reads CASSSWGSGSTDTQYF. The DNA of the CDR3 is TGTGCCAGCAGCTCCTGGGGTAGCGGGAGCACAGATACGCAGTATTTT. Based on the CDR3 plus reference TRBV7-3 and TRBJ2-3, the full variable domain is GAGVSQTPSNKVTEKGKYVELRCDPISGHTALYWYRQSLGQGPEFLIYFQGTGAADDSGLPNDRFFAVRPEGSVSTLKIQRTERGDSAVYLCASSSWGSGSTDTQYFGPGTRLTVL.

In its sample, this clonotype was seen many times. The gene calls are TRBV19 and TRBJ2-1; D is possibly TRBD1 (6 bases). V shed 6 bases and J shed 9 bases, with 21 bases lying between them. CDR3 length: 15 residues. Germline assignment: CDR1 LNHDA and CDR2 SQIVND (reference sequence). The CDR3 nucleotides read TGTGCCAGTAGCCCGACGGGACATAGTACAAGTGAGCAGTTCTTC. Encoded protein: CASSPTGHSTSEQFF.

This chain links TRBV7-9 with TRBJ2-5; TRBD1 agrees at 8 bases. The J segment lost 4 bases and the V segment lost 6 bases, leaving 7 bases of the junction unmatched. CDR3 length: 14 amino acids. In germline, CDR1 is SEHNR, CDR2 FQNEAQ (reference sequence). This chain's CDR3 is CASSSAGGRETQYF. The CDR3 DNA sequence: TGTGCCAGCAGTTCAGCAGGGGGCAGAGAGACCCAGTACTTC.

This clonotype appeared many times. The genes are TRBV7-9 and TRBJ2-5; D perhaps matches TRBD2 (7 bases). Germline CDR1 and CDR2: SEHNR and FQNEAQ (reference sequence). The CDR3 is 15 residues long. Trimming removed 5 bases at V and 5 bases at J, with 18 bases between. The CDR3 reads CASSKRDNRVETQYF. In DNA form, the CDR3 reads TGTGCCAGCAGCAAGCGGGACAATAGAGTGGAGACCCAGTACTTC. The full variable domain, rest sourced from reference TRBV7-9 and TRBJ2-5, is DTGVSQNPRHKITKRGQNVTFRCDPISEHNRLYWYRQTLGQGPEFLTYFQNEAQLEKSRLLSDRFSAERPKGSFSTLEIQRTEQGDSAMYLCASSKRDNRVETQYFGPGTRLLVL.

This clonotype was seen many times. This chain links TRBV7-2 with TRBJ2-1, with D perhaps matching TRBD2 (5 bases). CDR1 and CDR2 (germline): SGHTA, FQGNSA. This CDR3 is built from 17 residues. Trimming shortened V by 1 base and J by 0 bases, and 13 bases separated the two germline ends. The CDR3 spells CASSLVLGRSSYNEQFF. Here the CDR3 DNA reads TGTGCCAGCAGCTTAGTATTAGGGAGAAGCTCCTACAATGAGCAGTTCTTC.

This clonotype was seen repeatedly, ten times or more. This chain joins TRBV27 and TRBJ2-7; a weak D match, TRBD1 (7 bases). From germline, CDR1 is MNHEY and CDR2 SMNVEV (reference sequence). There are 16 residues in the CDR3. Trimming pared 6 bases from V and 4 bases from J, leaving 22 bases between. CDR3 in amino acids: CASSDYPGDSNYEQYF. The CDR3 DNA reads as TGTGCCAGCAGCGACTACCCGGGGGACAGTAATTACGAGCAGTACTTC.

The sample holds many counts of this clonotype. This chain connects TRBV20-1 to TRBJ2-5; 11 bases agree with TRBD2. Germline CDR1 DFQATT, CDR2 SNEGSKA (reference sequence). The CDR3 extends over 16 amino acids. V shed 1 base and J 4 bases; nucleotides not matched to a gene: 8. The CDR3 DNA reads TGCAGTGCTAGAGGGCCCTTAGCGGGAGGGCCAGAGACCCAGTACTTC. Amino acid sequence: CSARGPLAGGPETQYF.

Notes on this clonotype: A single base separates this from a much larger clone, so it may be a read error. The chain carries TRBV29-1 and TRBJ2-5; D call uncertain. This CDR3 is built from 14 residues. The V end lost 0 bases, the J end lost 4 bases, and 12 bases lay between the germline ends. Per the germline V gene, CDR1 is SQVTM and CDR2 is ANQGSEA. The CDR3 spells CSVEDGHAVETQYF. For the CDR3, the DNA is TGCAGCGTTGAAGATGGCCACGCGGTAGAGACCCAGTACTTC.

This clonotype was detected many times. The V and J genes are TRBV6-5 and TRBJ2-5; D remains unclear. Per the germline V gene, CDR1 is MNHEY and CDR2 is SVGAGI. This CDR3 has 13 residues. The V gene lost 4 bases and the J gene lost 6 bases, with 12 bases spanning the gap. CDR3 coding DNA: TGTGCCAGCAGTTCCAACAGCGCGAAGACCCAGTACTTC. This sequence encodes CASSSNSAKTQYF.

The CDR3 nucleotides read TGCAGTGCCTGCGGGAGGGTGGCAGATACGCAGTATTTT. Amino acid sequence: CSACGRVADTQYF. This chain connects TRBV20-1 to TRBJ2-3; 9 nucleotides agree with TRBD2. CDR1 is DFQATT, CDR2 SNEGSKA, per germline (reference sequence). Trimming took 6 bases from V and 4 from J; bases not matched to a gene: 5. This CDR3 is built from 13 residues.

This clonotype occurred many times. The chain uses TRBV15 and TRBJ1-6; D is ambiguous. V was cut by 0 bases and J by 10 bases, with 10 bases left in between. This CDR3 is built from 14 residues. Germline loops: CDR1 LNHNV, CDR2 YYDKDF (reference sequence). The CDR3 here is CATSRDSLGSPLHF. As DNA, the CDR3 is TGTGCCACCAGCAGAGATTCATTGGGGTCACCCCTCCACTTT.